This T cell receptor beta chain is from a study of blood T cell repertoires in COVID-19. Across the study: COVID-19 samples from acute and convalescent phases originated in the United States, Italy and Spain.

Assay: immunoSEQ multiplex PCR; the TCRdb copy retains only in-frame clones and omits some. Of fewer than 80,000 clones listed, 86% are singletons. CDR1 and CDR2 from the germline V gene are MNHEY and SVGAGI. This CDR3 contains 14 residues. With 9 bases removed from V and 2 bases from J, the gap between germline ends came to 17 bases. The TCR originated in an elderly man with COVID-19, enrolled during active disease. V usage is TRBV6-5 and J usage is TRBJ2-7; maybe TRBD2 (5 bases). The specimen was peripheral blood. CDR3: CASRAADRTYEQYF. The DNA of the CDR3 is TGTGCCAGTAGAGCGGCAGACCGTACCTACGAGCAGTACTTC.